This TCR beta chain was recovered during a study of shared clonotypes between healthy human individuals. The CDR3 has 10 amino acids. Looked up from germline, CDR1 is SQVTM and CDR2 is ANQGSEA. Assay: immunoSEQ multiplex PCR; the TCRdb copy retains only in-frame clones and omits some. Found here are about 980,000 clones, 60% to 85% of them singletons; the top ten hold roughly 1.5%. Concerning this clone: This may stem from a read error, because a much larger clone lies one nucleotide away.

The chain is built from TRBV29-1 and TRBJ1-1; no clear D gene. This TCR derives from a man between 18 and 29 years old in good health. The source material was memory CD4+ T cells sorted from blood. Sample subset: CD45RA-negative fraction. This CDR3 is CNAMGLEAFF. CDR3 coding DNA: TGCAACGCGATGGGTCTTGAAGCTTTCTTT.